The 29 T cell receptor beta chains below all came from one sample that was sequenced in a study of OX40 agonist ivuxolimab in advanced cancers. Measured with immunoSEQ multiplex PCR; TCRdb has only the in-frame clones, and not every one. Among 65,000 to 85,000 clones listed, approximately 86% were seen once. Sequencing was performed on CD4+ or CD8+ T cells sorted from blood, taken in a trial of the OX40 agonist ivuxolimab. Receptor source: an adult with an advanced solid tumor such as melanoma, head and neck, liver or kidney cancer.

The V gene is TRBV28, the J gene TRBJ2-3; D not resolved. CDR1 is MDHEN, CDR2 SYDVKM, per germline. Deletions cut 5 bases from V and 5 bases from J, with 8 bases between. The CDR3 extends over 12 amino acids. CDR3 in DNA: TGTGCCAGCAGTACCGTCGGAGATACGCAGTATTTT. This gives the protein CASSTVGDTQYF.

For this clone: Other DNA sequences in the sample encode the same CDR3. The chain is built from TRBV7-3 and TRBJ1-1, with D possibly being TRBD1 (6 bases). CDR3 length equals 13 residues. The germline V gene encodes CDR1 SGHTA and CDR2 FQGTGA. With 5 bases removed from V and 2 bases from J, the gap between germline ends came to 9 bases. CDR3 residues: CASSRQENTEAFF. The CDR3 coding sequence is TGTGCCAGCAGCCGACAGGAAAACACTGAAGCTTTCTTT.

In the case of this clone: The sample carries other DNA sequences with the same CDR3. The chain combines TRBV28 with TRBJ2-2; 8 nucleotides line up with TRBD1. The CDR3 contains 15 residues. The germline gives CDR1 MDHEN, CDR2 SYDVKM. The V gene end was trimmed by 6 bases and the J gene end by 13 bases; junction bases not matched to a gene: 16. The CDR3 nucleotides are TGTGCCAGCAGACGAGCTGGACAGGGCCAGGCGGGGCTGTTTTTT. It yields the protein CASRRAGQGQAGLFF.

The rearrangement links TRBV18 to TRBJ1-1; a possible D gene is TRBD1 (6 bases). The CDR3 totals 13 residues. Per the germline V gene, CDR1 is KGHSH and CDR2 is LQKENI. V was shortened by 2 bases and J by 11 bases, with 15 bases between the two germline ends. The CDR3: CASSPDRLLGAFF. The CDR3 nucleotides read TGTGCCAGCTCACCAGACAGGCTCTTAGGGGCTTTCTTT.

The chain carries TRBV19 and TRBJ1-1; TRBD1 agrees at 9 bases. The junction had 6 bases not matched to a gene; V was cut back by 7 bases and J by 0 bases. There are 15 residues in the CDR3. Germline assignment: CDR1 LNHDA and CDR2 SQIVND (reference sequence). DNA for the CDR3: TGTGCCAGTACTAAGGGGACAGGGCTGAACACTGAAGCTTTCTTT. Encoded protein: CASTKGTGLNTEAFF.

This sequence joins TRBV18 and TRBJ2-5; maybe TRBD2 (7 bases). V dropped 4 bases and J dropped 2 bases, with 8 bases sitting between them. The CDR3 has 13 residues. Germline lookup yields CDR1 KGHSH and CDR2 LQKENI. CDR3 DNA: TGTGCCAGCTCACAGGGGGGGCAAGAGACCCAGTACTTC. Protein sequence: CASSQGGQETQYF. The whole variable domain, remainder taken from reference TRBV18 and TRBJ2-5, is NAGVMQNPRHLVRRRGQEARLRCSPMKGHSHVYWYRQLPEEGLKFMVYLQKENIIDESGMPKERFSAEFPKEGPSILRIQQVVRGDSAAYFCASSQGGQETQYFGPGTRLLVL.

Only one count was recorded for this clone. This chain joins TRBV28 and TRBJ1-4, with a weak D call TRBD1 (5 bases). The length of the CDR3 is 15 residues. V lost 6 bases and J lost 8, with 19 bases in between. Germline V gene lookup returns CDR1 MDHEN and CDR2 SYDVKM. In DNA, the CDR3 is TGTGCCAGCAGCCGACAGTCCCAATTAGGGGAAAAACTGTTTTTT. As protein: CASSRQSQLGEKLFF.

This chain links TRBV2 with TRBJ2-5; 11 positions match TRBD1. J lost 4 bases, V lost 10 bases, and 11 bases had no gene match. The length of the CDR3 is 15 residues. CDR1 and CDR2 (germline): SNHLY, FYNNEI. The CDR3, as DNA: TGTGCCACCACGAGGGACAGGGGGTCAGGAGAGACCCAGTACTTC. This sequence encodes CATTRDRGSGETQYF. Full variable domain (rest looked up from reference TRBV2 and TRBJ2-5): EPEVTQTPSHQVTQMGQEVILRCVPISNHLYFYWYRQILGQKVEFLVSFYNNEISEKSEIFDDQFSVERPDGSNFTLKIRSTKLEDSAMYFCATTRDRGSGETQYFGPGTRLLVL.

The chain couples TRBV7-8 to TRBJ2-7, with 7 bases lining up with TRBD1. The CDR3 length is 14 residues. V shed 5 bases, J shed 3 bases, and the junction held 7 bases outside the gene matches. From germline, CDR1 is SGHVS and CDR2 FQNEAQ. The CDR3 coding sequence is TGTGCCAGCAGCGATCTAGGGACAGTCTACGAGCAGTACTTC. Translation gives CASSDLGTVYEQYF. Looking up the rest from reference TRBV7-8 and TRBJ2-7 gives the full variable domain: GAGVSQSPRYKVAKRGQDVALRCDPISGHVSLFWYQQALGQGPEFLTYFQNEAQLDKSGLPSDRFFAERPEGSVSTLKIQRTQQEDSAVYLCASSDLGTVYEQYFGPGTRLTVT.

The V gene is TRBV21-1, the J gene TRBJ1-2. TRBV21-1 is listed as a pseudogene. The CDR3 runs to 15 residues. The CDR3 DNA is TGTGCCAGCAGCCGCCGGGACCCCGGAGGCTATGGCTACACCTTC. Protein product: CASSRRDPGGYGYTF.

This clone was observed a handful of times. The chain has TRBV4-1 and TRBJ1-5; the D gene is possibly TRBD1 (5 bases). With 2 bases removed from V and 2 bases from J, the gap between germline ends came to 13 bases. This CDR3 spans 16 amino acids. Germline lookup yields CDR1 MGHRA and CDR2 YSYEKL. This CDR3 is CASSQSGARGNQPQHF. CDR3 sequence (DNA): TGCGCCAGCAGCCAATCCGGGGCCAGAGGCAATCAGCCCCAGCATTTT.

The count of this clone is one. The gene calls are TRBV5-1 and TRBJ2-7; the match to TRBD1 covers 7 bases. From germline, CDR1 is SGHRS and CDR2 YFSETQ. Trimming removed 4 bases from V and 2 bases from J; junction bases left unmatched: 3. This CDR3 has 13 residues. The CDR3 coding sequence is TGCGCCAGCAGCATCGGGACAGCCTACGAGCAGTACTTC. Protein: CASSIGTAYEQYF.

This rearrangement joins TRBV7-3 to TRBJ2-3; 7 bases agree with TRBD1. Germline V gives CDR1 SGHTA, CDR2 FQGTGA. V shed 5 bases and J 3 bases; nucleotides not matched to a gene: 8. This CDR3 has 15 amino acids. As DNA, the CDR3 is TGTGCCAGCAGCATGGCACAGGGGACGACAGATACGCAGTATTTT. Protein product: CASSMAQGTTDTQYF.

This clone was observed a handful of times. The chain recombines TRBV27 with TRBJ2-3; 16 nucleotides match TRBD2. With 0 bases clipped from V and 6 bases from J, the junction kept 6 bases outside the gene matches. Germline V CDR1 and CDR2: MNHEY, SMNVEV (reference sequence). The CDR3 consists of 18 residues. The CDR3 DNA sequence: TGTGCCAGCAGTTTATCGTCGGGGACTAGCGGGGGGGCGGATACGCAGTATTTT. Amino acid sequence: CASSLSSGTSGGADTQYF.

The chain joins TRBV10-3 to TRBJ1-4; no definite D call. V lost 3 bases and J 3 bases, leaving 8 bases between the germline ends. The germline V gene encodes CDR1 ENHRY and CDR2 SYGVKD. CDR3 length: 14 residues. DNA for the CDR3: TGTGCCATCAGTGACGGGAGGGCTAATGAAAAACTGTTTTTT. Translating gives CAISDGRANEKLFF.

The V call is TRBV5-4, the J call TRBJ2-3; D is uncertain. Germline CDR1 is SGHNT and CDR2 is YYREEE (reference sequence). The CDR3 extends over 16 amino acids. V was cut by 0 bases and J by 0 bases, with 11 bases left in between. The CDR3, as DNA: TGTGCCAGCAGCTTGGATGCAGGAACTAGCACAGATACGCAGTATTTT. Amino acid sequence: CASSLDAGTSTDTQYF.

The chain is built from TRBV5-6 and TRBJ2-7, with unresolved D. The germline V gene has CDR1 SGHDT and CDR2 YYEEEE. V lost 3 bases, J lost 7 bases, and 8 bases lay in between. This CDR3 is 11 amino acids long. The CDR3 region is CASSSLGEQYF. The CDR3 DNA is TGTGCCAGCAGCTCTCTAGGGGAGCAGTACTTC.

The chain combines TRBV18 with TRBJ2-7; D is perhaps TRBD2 (6 bases). V lost 6 bases and J lost 2, with 11 bases in between. The CDR3 length is 13 residues. Germline V gene sequence: CDR1 KGHSH, CDR2 LQKENI. The DNA for the CDR3 is TGTGCCAGCTCGGAGGGACTTACCTACGAGCAGTACTTC. This translates into CASSEGLTYEQYF.

V is TRBV7-8 and J is TRBJ1-4; perhaps TRBD1 as D (5 bases). Trimming removed 1 base at V and 8 bases at J, with 14 bases between. CDR1 and CDR2 from the germline V gene are SGHVS and FQNEAQ. The CDR3 is 15 amino acids. CDR3 residues: CASSLVAGIGEKLFF. Written as DNA, the CDR3 is TGTGCCAGCAGCTTAGTTGCAGGGATTGGGGAAAAACTGTTTTTT.

The CDR3 loop reads CASGRGTSGEADTQYF. CDR3 sequence (DNA): TGTGCTAGTGGCCGGGGGACTAGCGGGGAGGCAGATACGCAGTATTTT. This chain connects TRBV12-5 to TRBJ2-3; 13 bases line up with TRBD2. The CDR3 has 16 amino acids. Germline V lookup: CDR1 LGHNT, CDR2 FRNRAP. The ends lost 6 bases at V and 4 bases at J; junction bases unmatched: 7.

The chain employs TRBV7-3 and TRBJ2-1, with 10 bases aligning to TRBD1. V lost 4 bases to trimming and J lost 5 bases; unmatched junction nucleotides: 5. Germline V gene lookup returns CDR1 SGHTA and CDR2 FQGTGA. This CDR3 is 15 amino acids long. The CDR3 sequence is CASSSTGQGNNEQFF. The CDR3 coding sequence is TGTGCCAGCAGCTCCACGGGACAGGGGAACAATGAGCAGTTCTTC. Full variable domain (outside the CDR3, taken from reference TRBV7-3 and TRBJ2-1): GAGVSQTPSNKVTEKGKYVELRCDPISGHTALYWYRQSLGQGPEFLIYFQGTGAADDSGLPNDRFFAVRPEGSVSTLKIQRTERGDSAVYLCASSSTGQGNNEQFFGPGTRLTVL.

This clone came up once. The CDR3 nucleotides read TGTGCCAGCAGCTTACCTGCAGGGGAGGGTTTGAGTGAGCAGTACGTC. It encodes CASSLPAGEGLSEQYV. V usage is TRBV7-3 and J usage is TRBJ2-7; possible D gene TRBD2, 7 bases. V was shortened by 2 bases and J by 7 bases, with 21 bases between the two germline ends. Germline CDR1 and CDR2: SGHTA and FQGTGA. The CDR3 spans 16 residues.

This clone turned up a few times. This chain joins TRBV5-6 and TRBJ1-6, with a possible D match to TRBD1 (6 bases). The CDR3 contains 14 residues. CDR1 SGHDT and CDR2 YYEEEE come from the germline V gene. V gave up 1 base and J gave up 7 bases, with 9 bases separating them. CDR3 in amino acids: CASSLTRGNSPLHF. CDR3 in DNA: TGTGCCAGCAGCTTGACCAGGGGCAATTCACCCCTCCACTTT.

This chain links TRBV10-2 with TRBJ1-5, with D maybe TRBD1 (5 bases). The CDR3 extends over 14 amino acids. Germline CDR1 WSHSY, CDR2 SAAADI. Trimming pared 6 bases from V and 4 bases from J, leaving 13 bases between. The CDR3 region has the DNA TGCGCCAGCAGGGGGACGGCCCAAAATCAGCCCCAGCATTTT. Its translation: CASRGTAQNQPQHF.

The chain employs TRBV30 and TRBJ2-2; 10 bases line up with TRBD1. This CDR3 comprises 16 residues. Germline CDR1 is GTSNPN and CDR2 is SVGIG (reference sequence). Trimming removed 0 bases from V and 9 bases from J; junction bases left unmatched: 10. The CDR3 region is CAWSVRGTGERRELFF. For the CDR3, the DNA is TGTGCCTGGAGTGTAAGGGGGACAGGGGAAAGAAGGGAGCTGTTTTTT. The variable domain in full, completed from reference TRBV30 and TRBJ2-2, reads SQTIHQWPATLVQPVGSPLSLECTVEGTSNPNLYWYRQAAGRGLQLLFYSVGIGQISSEVPQNLSASRPQDRQFILSSKKLLLSDSGFYLCAWSVRGTGERRELFFGEGSRLTVL.

The CDR3 coding sequence is TGTGCCAGCAGTCCCGGGCATGAAAAACTGTTTTTT. It is translated as CASSPGHEKLFF. This chain connects TRBV6-5 to TRBJ1-4; D remains ambiguous. The V gene lost 5 bases and the J gene lost 6 bases, with 7 bases spanning the gap. The germline V gene has CDR1 MNHEY and CDR2 SVGAGI. CDR3 length: 12 residues.

J is TRBJ1-6 and V is TRBV28; D is ambiguous. V lost 5 bases and J 17 bases, leaving 19 bases between the germline ends. CDR1 and CDR2 (germline): MDHEN, SYDVKM. This CDR3 contains 13 residues. The CDR3: CASSQTQEVHFHF. CDR3 bases: TGTGCCAGCAGTCAAACACAAGAGGTACACTTCCACTTT.

Remarks on this clone: Within the sample, other DNA sequences also encode this same CDR3. This rearrangement joins TRBV6-5 to TRBJ2-2; tentatively, D is TRBD1 (6 bases). V was pared by 6 bases and J by 0 bases, with 11 bases between. Looked up from germline, CDR1 is MNHEY and CDR2 is SVGAGI. CDR3 length equals 15 residues. Written as DNA, the CDR3 is TGTGCCAGCAGACTACAGGGCGCGAACACCGGGGAGCTGTTTTTT. It is translated as CASRLQGANTGELFF.

This chain connects TRBV9 to TRBJ2-3; tentative D call: TRBD1 (5 bases). The CDR3 extends over 13 amino acids. Trimming stripped 4 bases from V and 8 bases from J, with 14 bases between. Germline CDR1 and CDR2: SGDLS and YYNGEE. CDR3 bases: TGTGCCAGCAGCTACAGGAATCAGGGTACGCAGTATTTT. Amino acid sequence: CASSYRNQGTQYF.